The 28 T cell receptor beta chains given below trace back to one sample, sequenced in a study of cytomegalovirus exposure and HLA in healthy donors. PCR was performed using 60 Vbeta and 13 Jbeta primers. Method: immunoSEQ multiplex PCR; TCRdb's copy keeps in-frame clones and lacks some. The sample has more than 90,000 clones; 75% to 80% are singletons. Sequenced sample: PBMCs. The receptors shown here come from a female donor in good health and CMV-seronegative.

V is TRBV7-9 and J is TRBJ2-1, with D uncertain. In germline, CDR1 is SEHNR, CDR2 FQNEAQ (reference sequence). The CDR3 has 12 amino acids. V was shortened by 11 bases and J by 5 bases, with 13 bases between the two germline ends. The CDR3 sequence: CAGLRSDNEQFF. The CDR3 nucleotides are TGTGCCGGCCTTCGGAGTGACAATGAGCAGTTCTTC.

The rearrangement joins TRBV19 to TRBJ2-4; 7 bases are shared with TRBD2. Germline CDR1 LNHDA, CDR2 SQIVND (reference sequence). V was clipped by 4 bases and J by 3 bases; unmatched bases: 6. The CDR3 contains 15 residues. The CDR3 here is CASSTGAGVKNIQYF. CDR3 nucleotide sequence: TGTGCCAGTAGTACCGGGGCGGGAGTCAAAAACATTCAGTACTTC.

The chain combines TRBV11-3 with TRBJ2-3, with 10 nucleotides matching TRBD2. V dropped 2 bases and J dropped 4; count of bases not matched to a gene: 9. Germline assignment: CDR1 SGHNT and CDR2 YENEEA. This CDR3 has 17 amino acids. The CDR3 DNA reads TGTGCCAGCAGCTTATCGGCTAGCGGGAGCCCTTCAGATACGCAGTATTTT. This codes for CASSLSASGSPSDTQYF.

This clone was seen a few times. The chain joins TRBV4-2 to TRBJ1-3; a possible D gene is TRBD1 (5 bases). V was trimmed by 0 bases and J by 4 bases, leaving 13 bases between them. Germline-derived CDR1 and CDR2 are LGHNA and YNFKEQ. This CDR3 spans 16 amino acids. The CDR3 here is CASSQDAGPGGNTIYF. The CDR3 DNA follows: TGTGCCAGCAGCCAAGACGCGGGGCCAGGGGGAAACACCATATATTTT.

This sequence joins TRBV5-5 and TRBJ2-2, with D perhaps TRBD1 (6 bases). CDR1 SGHKS and CDR2 YYEKEE come from the germline V gene (reference sequence). This CDR3 is 14 amino acids long. V was cut by 1 base and J by 7 bases, with 11 bases left in between. The chain's CDR3 is CASSLLGAGGELFF. CDR3 in DNA: TGTGCCAGCAGCTTGCTGGGGGCAGGCGGGGAGCTGTTTTTT.

This clone has more than one count but fewer than ten. This sequence joins TRBV6-6 and TRBJ1-1; D is undetermined. Trimming shortened V by 2 bases and J by 5 bases, and 9 bases separated the two germline ends. Germline V CDR1 and CDR2: MNHNY, SVGAGI (reference sequence). CDR3 length: 13 residues. The DNA for the CDR3 is TGTGCCAGCAGTTACCAGCGAACGACTGAAGCTTTCTTT. It codes for CASSYQRTTEAFF.

This clone was picked up a small number of times. A junction boundary mismatches the germline segment, possibly from a read error. The V gene is TRBV10-3, the J gene TRBJ1-5, with 8 bases that match TRBD1. The germline V gene encodes CDR1 ENHRY and CDR2 SYGVKD. This CDR3 has 13 amino acids. The CDR3 spells CASSGTGRPLFIF. The CDR3 region has the DNA TGTGCCAGCAGTGGGACAGGCCGCCCCCTATTCATTTTT.

In DNA form, the CDR3 reads TGTGCCAGCAGTTACGACAGGGGGTCCTACGAGCAGTACTTC. Residues: CASSYDRGSYEQYF. The chain couples TRBV6-6 to TRBJ2-7; 9 bases match TRBD1. The V segment lost 2 bases and the J segment 1 base; nucleotides outside the gene matches: 0. The CDR3 extends over 14 amino acids. CDR1 MNHNY and CDR2 SVGAGI come from the germline V gene (reference sequence).

This chain connects TRBV5-1 to TRBJ2-5, with 8 positions matching TRBD2. Germline CDR1 reads SGHRS; CDR2 reads YFSETQ. Trimming removed 5 bases from V and 7 bases from J; junction bases left unmatched: 10. The CDR3 consists of 14 residues. The CDR3 sequence: CASRPTGLEATQYF. The CDR3 nucleotides read TGCGCCAGCAGGCCTACGGGACTAGAGGCGACCCAGTACTTC.

Only a few counts were recorded for this clone. This sequence joins TRBV28 and TRBJ2-2, with TRBD2 matching over 11 bases. CDR1 is MDHEN, CDR2 SYDVKM, per germline. V was clipped by 6 bases and J by 4 bases; unmatched bases: 10. This CDR3 is built from 17 residues. In nucleotides, the CDR3 is TGTGCCAGCAGCGGGTCCGGGACTAGCGGTCCCACCGGGGAGCTGTTTTTT. Encoded protein: CASSGSGTSGPTGELFF.

This sequence joins TRBV7-9 and TRBJ1-1; D gene unclear. Trimming stripped 1 base from V and 3 bases from J, with 9 bases between. CDR1 is SEHNR and CDR2 is FQNEAQ in the germline V gene (reference sequence). The CDR3 consists of 14 residues. The CDR3 region has the DNA TGTGCCAGCAGCTTAGGATCCGGGGACACTGAAGCTTTCTTT. Protein: CASSLGSGDTEAFF.

CDR3 bases: TGTGCCAGCAGTTCGGACGTTAGGGGGGAGACCCAGTACTTC. Translation gives CASSSDVRGETQYF. The chain has TRBV27 and TRBJ2-5, with a possible D match to TRBD1 (6 bases). The CDR3 has 14 amino acids. Trimming shortened V by 4 bases and J by 5 bases, and 14 bases separated the two germline ends. Germline-derived CDR1 and CDR2 are MNHEY and SMNVEV (reference sequence).

As regards this clone: The same CDR3 is also encoded by other DNA sequences in this sample. The chain is built from TRBV6-6 and TRBJ1-1; 8 bases are a match to TRBD1. With 6 bases clipped from V and 8 bases from J, the junction kept 8 bases outside the gene matches. This CDR3 has 13 residues. CDR1 and CDR2 (germline): MNHNY, SVGAGI (reference sequence). CDR3 loop: CASSPDRGGEAFF. The CDR3 bases are TGTGCCAGCAGCCCCGACAGGGGAGGAGAAGCTTTCTTT.

V gene TRBV21-1 combines with J gene TRBJ2-5; whether TRBD1, the table's D call, matches the DNA was not checked. TRBV21-1 is a known pseudogene. The CDR3 runs to 17 residues. CDR3 region: CASSKVRDRGQGETQYF. CDR3 coding DNA: TGTGCCAGCAGCAAAGTTCGGGACAGGGGGCAGGGGGAGACCCAGTACTTC.

The gene calls are TRBV5-1 and TRBJ2-5; D is perhaps TRBD2 (6 bases). CDR1 is SGHRS and CDR2 is YFSETQ in the germline V gene. This CDR3 is 18 amino acids long. The V and J ends lost 3 bases and 4 bases respectively, with 25 bases between them. CDR3 in DNA: TGCGCCAGCAGCTCGGCACGGGACGGACGGACCGGGGGAGAGACCCAGTACTTC. Translation: CASSSARDGRTGGETQYF.

The rearrangement links TRBV27 to TRBJ1-2; possibly TRBD1 for D (5 bases). CDR3 length: 14 amino acids. The germline gives CDR1 MNHEY, CDR2 SMNVEV (reference sequence). V was pared by 2 bases and J by 2 bases, with 9 bases between. For the CDR3, the DNA is TGTGCCAGCAGTTTACACAGGACGAACTATGGCTACACCTTC. Translated, it gives CASSLHRTNYGYTF.

In its sample, this clone was seen a few times. The chain couples TRBV30 to TRBJ2-2, with TRBD2 matching over 11 bases. Germline CDR1 and CDR2: GTSNPN and SVGIG (reference sequence). Unmatched junction bases numbered 13, after V lost 8 bases and J lost 5 bases. This CDR3 region has 16 residues. CDR3 sequence reads: CARSRLAGGQTGELFF. Written as DNA, the CDR3 is TGTGCCAGATCCCGTTTAGCGGGGGGGCAAACCGGGGAGCTGTTTTTT. Combining the CDR3 with reference TRBV30 and TRBJ2-2 gives the whole variable domain SQTIHQWPATLVQPVGSPLSLECTVEGTSNPNLYWYRQAAGRGLQLLFYSVGIGQISSEVPQNLSASRPQDRQFILSSKKLLLSDSGFYLCARSRLAGGQTGELFFGEGSRLTVL.

The J gene is TRBJ1-5, the V gene TRBV7-9; D gene unclear. Trimming removed 1 base from V and 6 bases from J, with 7 bases in between. Germline V gene lookup returns CDR1 SEHNR and CDR2 FQNEAQ (reference sequence). The CDR3 is made up of 13 amino acids. This CDR3 reads CASSLERGQPQHF. For the CDR3, the DNA is TGTGCCAGCAGCTTAGAGAGAGGTCAGCCCCAGCATTTT.

The gene calls are TRBV28 and TRBJ1-1; TRBD1 aligns across 7 bases. The CDR3 contains 16 residues. The junction had 13 bases not matched to a gene; V was cut back by 5 bases and J by 4 bases. CDR1 and CDR2 (germline): MDHEN, SYDVKM. CDR3 nucleotides: TGTGCCAGCAGTAAGGGAACAGGGGTGGTGGGCACTGAAGCTTTCTTT. This translates into CASSKGTGVVGTEAFF. The complete variable domain, with remaining parts taken from reference TRBV28 and TRBJ1-1, reads DVKVTQSSRYLVKRTGEKVFLECVQDMDHENMFWYRQDPGLGLRLIYFSYDVKMKEKGDIPEGYSVSREKKERFSLILESASTNQTSMYLCASSKGTGVVGTEAFFGQGTRLTVV.

The genes are TRBV9 and TRBJ2-2; TRBD2 matches at 11 bases. Germline V gene lookup returns CDR1 SGDLS and CDR2 YYNGEE. Germline trimming cut 0 bases from V and 2 bases from J; bases unmatched to any gene: 9. This CDR3 has 19 amino acids. The CDR3 sequence: CASSVGLAGGRGNTGELFF. CDR3 nucleotide sequence: TGTGCCAGCAGCGTAGGGCTAGCGGGGGGCCGAGGAAACACCGGGGAGCTGTTTTTT.

The chain has TRBV11-2 and TRBJ2-7; possible D gene TRBD1, 5 bases. Germline V gene data show CDR1 as SGHAT and CDR2 as FQNNGV. The CDR3 runs to 14 residues. Between the trimmed V and J ends, which lost 3 bases and 4 bases, there was a span of 13 bases. This CDR3 is CASSLGQGIYEQYF. The CDR3 DNA sequence: TGTGCCAGCAGCTTGGGGCAGGGAATATACGAGCAGTACTTC.

V is TRBV25-1 and J is TRBJ2-2; 10 nucleotides agree with TRBD1. The ends lost 4 bases at V and 8 bases at J; junction bases unmatched: 4. This CDR3 is 14 amino acids long. In germline, CDR1 is MGHDK, CDR2 SYGVNS. DNA of the CDR3: TGTGCCAGCAGTGTAGACAGGGGGCGAGGGGAGCTGTTTTTT. Encoded protein: CASSVDRGRGELFF.

This chain joins TRBV5-1 and TRBJ2-7; no definite D call. The CDR3 is made up of 13 amino acids. The germline V and J ends were trimmed by 0 bases and 2 bases, with 6 bases remaining between them. Germline V gene data show CDR1 as SGHRS and CDR2 as YFSETQ. The CDR3 coding sequence is TGCGCCAGCAGCTTGGTGCCGGCCTACGAGCAGTACTTC. It yields the protein CASSLVPAYEQYF.

This clone was detected only a few times. The chain couples TRBV28 to TRBJ2-7, with TRBD1 matching 7 bases. V was clipped by 5 bases and J by 1 base; unmatched bases: 11. This CDR3 region has 16 residues. Germline V lookup: CDR1 MDHEN, CDR2 SYDVKM. This CDR3 reads CASSLTGRASSYEQYF. The CDR3 DNA sequence: TGTGCCAGCAGTCTGACAGGGAGAGCGAGTTCCTACGAGCAGTACTTC.

The chain joins TRBV6-5 to TRBJ2-1; 13 positions agree with TRBD2. The germline CDR1 and CDR2 sequences are MNHEY and SVGAGI. CDR3 length: 16 amino acids. V was clipped by 3 bases and J by 5 bases; unmatched bases: 4. DNA for the CDR3: TGTGCCAGCAGTTATAGAGGGACTAGCGGGAACAATGAGCAGTTCTTC. Amino acid sequence: CASSYRGTSGNNEQFF.

This chain links TRBV27 with TRBJ2-6; D is undetermined. The CDR3 sequence is 15 residues long. Trimming pared 7 bases from V and 0 bases from J, leaving 10 bases between. Germline V gene lookup returns CDR1 MNHEY and CDR2 SMNVEV (reference sequence). The CDR3 DNA reads TGTGCCAGCACCTTGCGGCTCTCTGGGGCCAACGTCCTGACTTTC. Amino acid sequence: CASTLRLSGANVLTF.

As concerns this clone: The same CDR3 arises from other DNA sequences in this sample as well. The chain combines TRBV7-8 with TRBJ2-7, with TRBD2 matching over 13 bases. The CDR3 length is 14 residues. Trimming at V came to 5 bases and at J to 5 bases, leaving 3 bases not matched to a gene. Germline-derived CDR1 and CDR2 are SGHVS and FQNEAQ. As DNA, the CDR3 is TGTGCCAGCAGCCTCGGACTAGCGGGAGACGAGCAGTACTTC. It translates to CASSLGLAGDEQYF.

The genes are TRBV5-1 and TRBJ1-6; D is possibly TRBD1 (5 bases). This CDR3 contains 14 residues. Trimming shortened V by 7 bases and J by 6 bases, and 14 bases separated the two germline ends. Germline loops: CDR1 SGHRS, CDR2 YFSETQ. The CDR3 DNA reads TGCGCCAGCGGCCCAGACAGTTCTAATTCACCCCTCCACTTT. Translated: CASGPDSSNSPLHF.